Listed below are T cell receptor beta chains from one sample, sequenced in a study of blood T cell repertoires in COVID-19. Libraries were prepared by immunoSEQ multiplex PCR; TCRdb keeps only in-frame clonotypes and omits some of them. The sample has some 70,000 clones, roughly 88% seen once. Material: peripheral blood. The receptors originated from a woman aged 70 to 79 with acute or convalescent COVID-19. CDR3s include the opening cysteine and the closing phenylalanine or tryptophan. The D gene is left open where the match is weak. Clone size appears in some rows only: once, few, many, or a class for an expanded clone.

J,D,V,size,DNA,CDR3
TRBJ1-2,-,TRBV19,few,TGTGCCAGTAGTATCTGGGACACTGTGAACTATGGCTACACCTTC,CASSIWDTVNYGYTF
TRBJ2-2,TRBD1,TRBV6-5,-,TGTGCCAGCAGTTACTCAGGACAGGGGACCGGGGAGCTGTTTTTT,CASSYSGQGTGELFF
TRBJ2-3,-,TRBV5-1,-,TGCGCCAGCAGCTCCGGACTGACCACCACTAGCACAGATACGCAGTATTTT,CASSSGLTTTSTDTQYF
TRBJ1-3,TRBD1,TRBV2,-,TGTGCCAGCAGCATTACAGGGGGCGGATTAGCTGGAAACACCATATATTTT,CASSITGGGLAGNTIYF
TRBJ1-1,-,TRBV7-3,once,TGTGCCAGCAGCTTAGGCCCGACAAACACTGAAGCTTTCTTT,CASSLGPTNTEAFF
TRBJ1-4,-,TRBV7-9,-,TGTGCCAGCAGCCGGGGTCAGTCAACTAATGAAAAACTGTTTTTT,CASSRGQSTNEKLFF
TRBJ1-2,-,TRBV6-5,-,TGTGCCACCTCAAGGGGGTTGGGGTTGTATGGCTACACCTTC,CATSRGLGLYGYTF
TRBJ1-5,-,TRBV7-2,few,TGTGCCAGCAGCTTAATGCAGGGTCAGCCCCAGCATTTT,CASSLMQGQPQHF
TRBJ2-7,-,TRBV18,-,TGTGCCAGCTCTCCGGACACCAGCTCCTACGAGCAGTACTTC,CASSPDTSSYEQYF
TRBJ1-2,TRBD1,TRBV4-1,-,TGCGCCAGCAGCCAAGGGACAGGGGATGGTCTTGGCTACACCTTC,CASSQGTGDGLGYTF
TRBJ1-5,TRBD1,TRBV5-6,-,TGTGCCAGCAGCCTCTCAGGACAGGGGGAACGGCCCCAGCATTTT,CASSLSGQGERPQHF
TRBJ1-2,-,TRBV7-2,-,TGTGCCAGCAGCTTTTTTCGACAGGACTATGGCTACACCTTC,CASSFFRQDYGYTF
TRBJ2-7,-,TRBV12-5,-,TGTGCTAGTGGTTTCCGGGGCGAGCAGTACTTC,CASGFRGEQYF
TRBJ1-2,-,TRBV9,-,TGTGCCAGCAGCGTAGTCGCCGGGGTCTATGGCTACACCTTC,CASSVVAGVYGYTF
TRBJ1-1,TRBD1,TRBV10-3,-,TGTGCCATCAGTGAGGCCAGGGGGCAGGTGGCTGAAGCTTTCTTT,CAISEARGQVAEAFF
TRBJ1-3,TRBD1,TRBV30,-,TGTGCCTGGAGAGCTGACAGGGGCGCTGGAAACACCATATATTTT,CAWRADRGAGNTIYF
TRBJ2-1,TRBD2,TRBV28,-,TGTGCCAGCCTGGGACTAGCGGGAGACCCCTCCTACAATGAGCAGTTCTTC,CASLGLAGDPSYNEQFF
TRBJ1-3,TRBD1,TRBV5-4,-,TGTGCCAGCAGCTTGCAAAGGGGGCTTTCTGGAAACACCATATATTTT,CASSLQRGLSGNTIYF
TRBJ1-6,-,TRBV3-1/TRBV3-2,few,TGTGCCAGCAGCCAAGGTCGAGGGATCAATTCACCCCTCCACTTT,CASSQGRGINSPLHF
TRBJ1-5,-,TRBV3-1/TRBV3-2,-,TGTGCCAGCAGCCAAGATCTTGGCAATCAGCCCCAGCATTTT,CASSQDLGNQPQHF
TRBJ2-7,TRBD1,TRBV20-1,few,TGCAGTGCTGGGGGACAGTACGAGCAGTACTTC,CSAGGQYEQYF
TRBJ2-2,-,TRBV19,-,TGTGCCAGTAGTATAAGTAGTTGGACCGGGGAGCTGTTTTTT,CASSISSWTGELFF
TRBJ2-2,TRBD2,TRBV5-1,-,TGCGCCAGCAGCTTACGACCCGGGACTAGCGGGGGGCCGGTCACCGGGGAGCTGTTTTTT,CASSLRPGTSGGPVTGELFF
TRBJ1-5,-,TRBV6-2/TRBV6-3,-,TGTGCCAGCAGTTTTGGCCTCCGGGGGGGTCGCAATCAGCCCCAGCATTTT,CASSFGLRGGRNQPQHF
TRBJ2-7,TRBD2,TRBV7-9,once,TGTGCCAGCAGCTTGCTAGCGGGGGCCTTGAGTAACTTC,CASSLLAGALSNF
TRBJ1-1,-,TRBV15,-,TGTGCCACCAGCAAAAACAGGGAGGGGAACACTGAAGCTTTCTTT,CATSKNREGNTEAFF
TRBJ1-2,-,TRBV6-5,-,TGTGCCAGCAGTTACTCGGATTTGAGGACTGATGGCTACACCTTC,CASSYSDLRTDGYTF
TRBJ2-6,TRBD1,TRBV7-2,-,TGTGCCAGCAGCTTTTTGGGGACAGGGTCCTTTGGGGCCAACGTCCTGACTTTC,CASSFLGTGSFGANVLTF
TRBJ2-1,TRBD2,TRBV30,-,TGTGCCTGGAGTGTACTGGCGGGAGGGCCTGGTGAGCAGTTCTTC,CAWSVLAGGPGEQFF
TRBJ1-1,-,TRBV6-5,-,TGTGCCAGCAGTTACTCGAGACAGAACACTGAAGCTTTCTTT,CASSYSRQNTEAFF
TRBJ1-5,-,TRBV29-1,-,TGCAGCGTCCAAGAAGGGGGGGATTATAGCAATCAGCCCCAGCATTTT,CSVQEGGDYSNQPQHF
TRBJ1-3,TRBD1,TRBV3-1/TRBV3-2,-,TGTGCCAGCAGCCTACAGGGGGTGCCGAACACCATATATTTT,CASSLQGVPNTIYF
TRBJ2-7,TRBD2,TRBV18,-,TGTGCCAGCTCCTACCAGGCCGCTAGCGGGGGGAGAGAGCAGTACTTC,CASSYQAASGGREQYF
TRBJ1-1,-,TRBV2,once,TGTGCCAGCACGATGGGGCTAACTGAAGCTTTCTTT,CASTMGLTEAFF
TRBJ2-7,TRBD1,TRBV28,-,TGTGCCAGCAGTTTGGGGACAGGGGCAACCACCTACGAGCAGTACTTC,CASSLGTGATTYEQYF
TRBJ1-5,-,TRBV12-5,-,TGTGCTAGTGGAAACAGGCAGGATCAGCCCCAGCATTTT,CASGNRQDQPQHF
TRBJ2-1,-,TRBV9,-,TGTGCCAGCAGCGTAAACTATTACAATGAGCAGTTCTTC,CASSVNYYNEQFF
TRBJ2-5,TRBD2,TRBV3-1/TRBV3-2,-,TGTGCCAGCAGCCAAGCGGGGGGGCGGGTAGAGACCCAGTACTTC,CASSQAGGRVETQYF
TRBJ2-7,TRBD2,TRBV7-9,-,TGTGCCAGCAGCTTAGAATTAGCGGGGGAGTTCGAGCAGTACTTC,CASSLELAGEFEQYF
TRBJ2-5,-,TRBV5-4,-,TGTGCCAGCAGCTTGCCTAGTCAAGAGACCCAGTACTTC,CASSLPSQETQYF
TRBJ2-1,-,TRBV7-2,-,TGTGCCACAGGTCGGGAGATTATCGATGAGCAGTTCTTC,CATGREIIDEQFF
TRBJ2-3,TRBD1,TRBV4-3,-,TGCGCCAGCAGCCAGGCCCGGGGACAGGGCACGCAGTATTTT,CASSQARGQGTQYF
TRBJ2-2,TRBD1,TRBV15,-,TGTGCCTCGAGGACAGGGAGCGACACCGGGGAGCTGTTTTTT,CASRTGSDTGELFF
TRBJ1-1,-,TRBV24-1,-,TGTGCCACCAGTACGGCGGGTTTAAAAACTGAAGCTTTCTTT,CATSTAGLKTEAFF
TRBJ1-4,-,TRBV29-1,-,TGCAGCGTTGACGCTAATAATGAAAAACTGTTTTTT,CSVDANNEKLFF
TRBJ2-3,-,TRBV6-5,-,TGTGCCAGCAGTCTAGCGATGTCAGATACGCAGTATTTT,CASSLAMSDTQYF
TRBJ1-2,-,TRBV27,few,TGTGCCAGCAGCACTGGAACAGGGTTGGAGGATGGCTACACCTTC,CASSTGTGLEDGYTF